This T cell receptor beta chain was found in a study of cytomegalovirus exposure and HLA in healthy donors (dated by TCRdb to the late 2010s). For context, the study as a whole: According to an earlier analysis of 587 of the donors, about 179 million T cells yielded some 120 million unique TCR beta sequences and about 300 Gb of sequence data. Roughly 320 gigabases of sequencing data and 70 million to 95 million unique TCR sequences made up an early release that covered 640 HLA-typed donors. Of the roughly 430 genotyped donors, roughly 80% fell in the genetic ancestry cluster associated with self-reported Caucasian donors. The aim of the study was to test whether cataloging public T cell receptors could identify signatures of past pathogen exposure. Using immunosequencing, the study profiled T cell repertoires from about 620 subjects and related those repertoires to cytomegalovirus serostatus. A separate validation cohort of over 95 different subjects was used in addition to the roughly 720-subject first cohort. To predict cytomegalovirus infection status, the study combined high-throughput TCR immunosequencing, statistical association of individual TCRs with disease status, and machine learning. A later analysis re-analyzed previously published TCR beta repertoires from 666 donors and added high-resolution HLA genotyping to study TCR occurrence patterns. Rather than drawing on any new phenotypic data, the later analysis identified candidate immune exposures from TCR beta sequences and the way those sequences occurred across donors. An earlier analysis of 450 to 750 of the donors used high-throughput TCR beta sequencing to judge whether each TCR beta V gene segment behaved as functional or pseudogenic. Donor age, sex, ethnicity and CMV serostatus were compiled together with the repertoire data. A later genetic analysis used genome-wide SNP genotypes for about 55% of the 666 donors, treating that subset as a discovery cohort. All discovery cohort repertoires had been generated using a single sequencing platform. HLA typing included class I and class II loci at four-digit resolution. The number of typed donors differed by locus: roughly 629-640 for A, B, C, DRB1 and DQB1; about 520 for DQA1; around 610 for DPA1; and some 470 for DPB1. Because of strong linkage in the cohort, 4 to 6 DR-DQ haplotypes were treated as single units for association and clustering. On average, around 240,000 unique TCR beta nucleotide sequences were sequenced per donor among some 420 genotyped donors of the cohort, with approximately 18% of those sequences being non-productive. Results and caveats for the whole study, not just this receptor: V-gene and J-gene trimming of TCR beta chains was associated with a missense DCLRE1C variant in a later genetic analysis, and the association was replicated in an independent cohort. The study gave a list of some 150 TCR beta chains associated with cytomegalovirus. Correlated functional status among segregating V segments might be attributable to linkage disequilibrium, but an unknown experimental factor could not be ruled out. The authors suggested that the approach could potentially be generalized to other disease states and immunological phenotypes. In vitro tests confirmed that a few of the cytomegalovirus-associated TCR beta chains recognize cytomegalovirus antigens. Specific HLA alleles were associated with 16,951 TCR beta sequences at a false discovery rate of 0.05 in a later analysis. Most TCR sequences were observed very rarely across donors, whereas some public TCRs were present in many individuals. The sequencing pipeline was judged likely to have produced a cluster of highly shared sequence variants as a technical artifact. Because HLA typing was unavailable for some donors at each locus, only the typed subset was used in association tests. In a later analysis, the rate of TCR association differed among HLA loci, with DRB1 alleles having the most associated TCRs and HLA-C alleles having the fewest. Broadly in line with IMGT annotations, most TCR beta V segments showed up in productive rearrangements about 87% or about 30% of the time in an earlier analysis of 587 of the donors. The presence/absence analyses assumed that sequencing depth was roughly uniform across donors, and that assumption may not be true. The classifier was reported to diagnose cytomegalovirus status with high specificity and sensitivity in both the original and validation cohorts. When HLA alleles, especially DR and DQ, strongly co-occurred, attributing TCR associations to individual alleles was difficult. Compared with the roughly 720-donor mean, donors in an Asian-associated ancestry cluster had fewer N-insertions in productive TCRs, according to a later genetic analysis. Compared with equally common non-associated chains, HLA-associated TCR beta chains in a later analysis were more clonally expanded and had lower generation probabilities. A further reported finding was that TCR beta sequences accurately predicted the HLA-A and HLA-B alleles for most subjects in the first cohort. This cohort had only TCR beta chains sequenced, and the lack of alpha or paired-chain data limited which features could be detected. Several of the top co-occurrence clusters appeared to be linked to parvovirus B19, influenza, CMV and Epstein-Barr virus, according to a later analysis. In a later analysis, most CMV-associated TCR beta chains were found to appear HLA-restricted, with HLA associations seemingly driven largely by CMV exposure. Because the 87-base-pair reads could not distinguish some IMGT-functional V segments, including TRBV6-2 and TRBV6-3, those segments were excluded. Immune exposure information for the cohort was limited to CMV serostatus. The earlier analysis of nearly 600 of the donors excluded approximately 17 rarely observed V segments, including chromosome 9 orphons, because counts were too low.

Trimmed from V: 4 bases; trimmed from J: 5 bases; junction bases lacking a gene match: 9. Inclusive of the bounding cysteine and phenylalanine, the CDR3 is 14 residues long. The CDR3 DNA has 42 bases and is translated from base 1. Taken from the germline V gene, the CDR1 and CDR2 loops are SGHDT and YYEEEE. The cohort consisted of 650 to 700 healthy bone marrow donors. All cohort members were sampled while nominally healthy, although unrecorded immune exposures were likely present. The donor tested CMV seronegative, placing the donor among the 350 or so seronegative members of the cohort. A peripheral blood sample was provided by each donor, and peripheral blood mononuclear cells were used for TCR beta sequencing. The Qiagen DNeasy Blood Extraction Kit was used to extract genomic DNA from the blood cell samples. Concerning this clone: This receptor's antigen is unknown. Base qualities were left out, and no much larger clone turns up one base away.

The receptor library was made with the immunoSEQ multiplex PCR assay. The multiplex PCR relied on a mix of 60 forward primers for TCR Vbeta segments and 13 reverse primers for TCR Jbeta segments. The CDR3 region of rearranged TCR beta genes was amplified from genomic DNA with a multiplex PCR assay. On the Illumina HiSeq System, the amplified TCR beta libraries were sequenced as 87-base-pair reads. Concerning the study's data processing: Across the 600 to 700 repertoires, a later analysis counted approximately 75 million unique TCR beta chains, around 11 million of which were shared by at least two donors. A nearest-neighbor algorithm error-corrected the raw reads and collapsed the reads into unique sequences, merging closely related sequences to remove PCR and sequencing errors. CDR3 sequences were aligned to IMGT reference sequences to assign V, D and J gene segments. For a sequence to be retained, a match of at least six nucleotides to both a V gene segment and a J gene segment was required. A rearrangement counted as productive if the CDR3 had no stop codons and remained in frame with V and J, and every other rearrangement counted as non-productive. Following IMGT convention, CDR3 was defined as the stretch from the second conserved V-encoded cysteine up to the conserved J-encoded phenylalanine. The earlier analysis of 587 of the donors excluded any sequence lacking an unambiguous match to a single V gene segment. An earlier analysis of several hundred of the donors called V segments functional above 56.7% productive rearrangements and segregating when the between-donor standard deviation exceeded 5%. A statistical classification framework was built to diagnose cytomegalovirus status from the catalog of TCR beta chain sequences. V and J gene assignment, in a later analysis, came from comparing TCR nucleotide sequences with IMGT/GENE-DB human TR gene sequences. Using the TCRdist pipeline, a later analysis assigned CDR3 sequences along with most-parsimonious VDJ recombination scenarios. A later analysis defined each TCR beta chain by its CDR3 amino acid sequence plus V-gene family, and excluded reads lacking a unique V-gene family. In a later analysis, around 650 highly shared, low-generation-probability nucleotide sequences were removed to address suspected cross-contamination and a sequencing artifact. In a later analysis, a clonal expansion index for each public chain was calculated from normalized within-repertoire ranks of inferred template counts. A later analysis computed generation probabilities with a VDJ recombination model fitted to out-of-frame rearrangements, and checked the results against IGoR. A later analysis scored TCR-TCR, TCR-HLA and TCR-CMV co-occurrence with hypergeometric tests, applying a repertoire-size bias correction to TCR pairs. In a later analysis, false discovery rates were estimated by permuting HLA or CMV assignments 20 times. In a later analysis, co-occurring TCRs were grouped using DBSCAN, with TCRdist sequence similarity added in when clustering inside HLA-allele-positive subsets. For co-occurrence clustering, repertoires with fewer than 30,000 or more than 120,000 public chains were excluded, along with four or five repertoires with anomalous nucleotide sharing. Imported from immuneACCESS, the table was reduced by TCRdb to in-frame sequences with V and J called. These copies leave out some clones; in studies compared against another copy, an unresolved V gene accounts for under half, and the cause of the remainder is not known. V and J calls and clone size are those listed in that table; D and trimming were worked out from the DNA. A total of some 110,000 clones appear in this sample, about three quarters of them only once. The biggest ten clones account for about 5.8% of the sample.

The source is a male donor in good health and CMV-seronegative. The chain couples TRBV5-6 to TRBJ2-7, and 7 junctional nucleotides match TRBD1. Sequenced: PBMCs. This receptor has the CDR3 CASSLEYRGNEQYF. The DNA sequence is TGTGCCAGCAGCCTGGAATACAGGGGTAACGAGCAGTACTTC.